These 20 T cell receptor beta chains were all obtained from the same sample, sequenced in a study of T cells in Graves' hyperthyroidism and ophthalmopathy. TCR beta CDR3 region amplification was performed from RNA transcripts. HTBI primers were used for first-round RT-PCR of the TCR CDR3. One entry per CDR3 protein, called by TCRdb with MiXCR from the multiplex PCR reads. The repertoire holds approximately 690,000 distinct CDR3 sequences, under 25% seen once, with roughly a third in the top ten. Sequenced: blood. These receptors were collected from a man aged 30-40 years with Graves' ophthalmopathy.

This clonotype was recorded a few times. The genes are TRBV20-1 and TRBJ2-1; TRBD2 might be the D (6 bases). Germline lookup yields CDR1 DFQATT and CDR2 SNEGSKA (reference sequence). The CDR3 has 15 amino acids. V was cut by 0 bases and J by 5 bases, with 14 bases left in between. The CDR3 region is CSAREWRALNNEQFF. DNA of the CDR3: TGCAGTGCTAGAGAGTGGAGGGCCCTTAACAATGAGCAGTTCTTC.

This clonotype occurred many times. This sequence joins TRBV3-1 and TRBJ2-7; D is unclear. V was pared by 0 bases and J by 6 bases, with 12 bases between. Germline CDR1 LGHDT, CDR2 YNNKEL (reference sequence). CDR3 length: 14 residues. The CDR3 is CASSQEGVRFEQYF. The CDR3 DNA is TGTGCCAGCAGCCAAGAAGGCGTGAGATTCGAGCAGTACTTC.

The gene calls are TRBV10-3 and TRBJ2-1; possibly TRBD1 for D (6 bases). Germline V gene data show CDR1 as ENHRY and CDR2 as SYGVKD. This CDR3 is 14 amino acids long. The V end was cut by 5 bases, the J end by 9 bases, with 17 bases between. CDR3 protein: CAISFLQGVGEQFF. Here the CDR3 DNA reads TGTGCCATCAGTTTCTTACAGGGTGTGGGTGAGCAGTTCTTC.

This clonotype was detected a few times. The chain links TRBV20-1 to TRBJ1-1; no clear D gene. Per germline, CDR1 DFQATT and CDR2 SNEGSKA (reference sequence). V was trimmed by 6 bases and J by 9 bases, leaving 23 bases between them. The length of the CDR3 is 14 residues. CDR3 DNA sequence: TGCAGTGCCTGGAACGGGGAATGGTGGGTACAAGCTTTCTTT. Translation: CSAWNGEWWVQAFF.

This clonotype was counted only a few times. The junction departs from the called germline gene at one end, perhaps through a read error. The chain has TRBV11-3 and TRBJ2-5, with 8 bases that match TRBD2. Germline lookup yields CDR1 SGHNT and CDR2 YENEEA. This CDR3 is built from 12 residues. The CDR3 sequence: CAGRGLEETQYF. In DNA form, the CDR3 reads TGTGCCGGCAGGGGACTAGAAGAGACCCAGTACTTC.

DNA of the CDR3: TGCGCCAGCAGCCAGTTCGGGGAGAACACTGAAGCTTTCTTT. Its translation is CASSQFGENTEAFF. The chain carries TRBV4-1 and TRBJ1-1, with D hard to call. The CDR3 length is 14 residues. Germline V gene data show CDR1 as MGHRA and CDR2 as YSYEKL. Trimming pared 3 bases from V and 1 base from J, leaving 9 bases between.

The chain couples TRBV20-1 to TRBJ2-2; D may correspond to TRBD1 or TRBD2 (6 bases each). V was clipped by 0 bases and J by 3 bases, with 14 bases between them. Germline V CDR1 and CDR2: DFQATT, SNEGSKA (reference sequence). This CDR3 is built from 16 residues. The CDR3 DNA reads as TGCAGTGCTAGAGAAGGGGCCGGGGGCTACACCGGGGAGCTGTTTTTT. This codes for CSAREGAGGYTGELFF.

This clonotype was seen many times. J is TRBJ2-1 and V is TRBV20-1; 10 bases are shared with TRBD2. The CDR3 has 14 amino acids. Germline V gene lookup returns CDR1 DFQATT and CDR2 SNEGSKA (reference sequence). V dropped 4 bases and J dropped 9; count of bases not matched to a gene: 9. Here the CDR3 DNA reads TGCAGTGCTAAAGCGGGAGGGTCATTTGTTGAGCAGTTCTTC. Encoded protein: CSAKAGGSFVEQFF.

This clonotype was observed many times. This sequence joins TRBV28 and TRBJ2-3, with 8 bases identical to TRBD1. The CDR3 totals 15 residues. The germline CDR1 and CDR2 sequences are MDHEN and SYDVKM. Trimming took 3 bases from V and 2 from J; bases not matched to a gene: 4. The CDR3 sequence is CASSFGTGLTDTQYF. The CDR3 nucleotides read TGTGCCAGCAGTTTTGGGACAGGACTCACAGATACGCAGTATTTT. Full variable domain (rest looked up from reference TRBV28 and TRBJ2-3): DVKVTQSSRYLVKRTGEKVFLECVQDMDHENMFWYRQDPGLGLRLIYFSYDVKMKEKGDIPEGYSVSREKKERFSLILESASTNQTSMYLCASSFGTGLTDTQYFGPGTRLTVL.

The table lists this clonotype with a few counts. The rearrangement links TRBV7-8 to TRBJ2-2; 8 nucleotides line up with TRBD1. This CDR3 has 15 amino acids. Germline V CDR1 and CDR2: SGHVS, FQNEAQ. V lost 2 bases to trimming and J lost 5 bases; unmatched junction nucleotides: 4. The CDR3 sequence: CASSLYRGMTGELFF. CDR3 bases: TGTGCCAGCAGCTTATACAGGGGGATGACCGGGGAGCTGTTTTTT.

This clonotype was counted many times. This chain joins TRBV20-1 and TRBJ1-5, with 7 nucleotides matching TRBD1. Looked up from germline, CDR1 is DFQATT and CDR2 is SNEGSKA (reference sequence). V trimming: 1 base; J trimming: 0 bases; junction bases outside the gene matches: 6. The CDR3 loop spans 16 amino acids. In nucleotides, the CDR3 is TGCAGTGCTAGAGCGGCAGGGGGACTTAGCAATCAGCCCCAGCATTTT. Encoded protein: CSARAAGGLSNQPQHF.

This clonotype has only a few counts. The V gene is TRBV27, the J gene TRBJ2-3, with D perhaps matching TRBD1 (5 bases). Trimming shortened V by 4 bases and J by 6 bases, and 14 bases separated the two germline ends. Germline CDR1 is MNHEY and CDR2 is SMNVEV (reference sequence). The CDR3 contains 14 residues. The CDR3 region has the DNA TGTGCCAGCAGTTCCGGTTATTGGGGCGATACGCAGTATTTT. This translates into CASSSGYWGDTQYF.

This clonotype was detected many times. The chain has TRBV11-1 and TRBJ2-1; either TRBD1 or TRBD2 may fit D (5 bases each). Per the germline V gene, CDR1 is SGHAT and CDR2 is FQDESV (reference sequence). V lost 5 bases, J lost 7 bases, and 6 bases lay in between. The CDR3 contains 11 residues. CDR3 sequence: CASSEGNEQFF. CDR3 nucleotides: TGTGCCAGCAGCGAGGGGAATGAGCAGTTCTTC.

This clonotype was seen many times. The chain employs TRBV11-2 and TRBJ2-7, with 10 positions matching TRBD2. Germline V gene data show CDR1 as SGHAT and CDR2 as FQNNGV. The CDR3 contains 12 residues. After removal of 11 bases from V and 5 bases from J, the junction contained 6 bases not matched to a gene. The CDR3 here is CALSGLANEQYF. In nucleotides, the CDR3 is TGTGCCCTCTCGGGACTAGCGAACGAGCAGTACTTC.

The chain recombines TRBV28 with TRBJ2-2; D is undetermined. Germline V gives CDR1 MDHEN, CDR2 SYDVKM. The CDR3 contains 13 residues. V gave up 5 bases and J gave up 9 bases, with 13 bases separating them. CDR3 protein: CASSPQPPRELFF. The CDR3 DNA reads as TGTGCCAGCAGTCCCCAACCCCCCCGGGAGCTGTTTTTT. Together with reference TRBV28 and TRBJ2-2, the CDR3 gives the full variable domain: DVKVTQSSRYLVKRTGEKVFLECVQDMDHENMFWYRQDPGLGLRLIYFSYDVKMKEKGDIPEGYSVSREKKERFSLILESASTNQTSMYLCASSPQPPRELFFGEGSRLTVL.

This clonotype was seen a handful of times. DNA for the CDR3: TGTGCCAGCAGTTACTCGAACGAGCGGGAGAGCACAGATACGCAGTATTTT. Its protein is CASSYSNERESTDTQYF. The chain combines TRBV6-5 with TRBJ2-3; 8 positions agree with TRBD2. The germline CDR1 and CDR2 sequences are MNHEY and SVGAGI. The CDR3 loop spans 17 amino acids. Trimming at V came to 0 bases and at J to 0 bases, leaving 5 bases not matched to a gene.

The chain has TRBV29-1 and TRBJ2-7; D is uncertain. Germline CDR1 is SQVTM and CDR2 is ANQGSEA. Trimming took off 4 bases at V and 1 base at J, with 8 bases between the two ends. CDR3 size: 12 residues. This CDR3 reads CSVVLGSYEQYF. CDR3 bases: TGCAGCGTTGTGCTAGGATCCTACGAGCAGTACTTC.

This clonotype was picked up a small number of times. The chain couples TRBV20-1 to TRBJ2-6; possible D gene TRBD1, 6 bases. CDR1 DFQATT and CDR2 SNEGSKA come from the germline V gene (reference sequence). This CDR3 is built from 18 residues. Trimming took off 0 bases at V and 1 base at J, with 16 bases between the two ends. CDR3 protein: CSARDQTGSQSGANVLTF. In nucleotides, the CDR3 is TGCAGTGCTAGAGACCAGACAGGTTCGCAATCTGGGGCCAACGTCCTGACTTTC.

The sample holds many counts of this clonotype. The chain combines TRBV20-1 with TRBJ1-2; D is uncertain. Germline V gene data show CDR1 as DFQATT and CDR2 as SNEGSKA (reference sequence). V lost 1 base and J lost 3, with 3 bases in between. CDR3 size: 11 residues. CDR3 protein: CSARGHYGYTF. Here the CDR3 DNA reads TGCAGTGCTAGAGGGCACTATGGCTACACCTTC.

This clonotype was counted at least ten times. CDR3 sequence reads: CASSPSGGTGAYEQYF. DNA of the CDR3: TGTGCCAGCTCACCAAGCGGGGGGACTGGAGCCTACGAGCAGTACTTC. The chain carries TRBV18 and TRBJ2-7, with TRBD2 matching over 9 bases. Germline V gene data show CDR1 as KGHSH and CDR2 as LQKENI. The ends lost 2 bases at V and 2 bases at J; junction bases unmatched: 7. CDR3 length equals 16 residues. Variable domain in full (rest from reference TRBV18 and TRBJ2-7): NAGVMQNPRHLVRRRGQEARLRCSPMKGHSHVYWYRQLPEEGLKFMVYLQKENIIDESGMPKERFSAEFPKEGPSILRIQQVVRGDSAAYFCASSPSGGTGAYEQYFGPGTRLTVT.